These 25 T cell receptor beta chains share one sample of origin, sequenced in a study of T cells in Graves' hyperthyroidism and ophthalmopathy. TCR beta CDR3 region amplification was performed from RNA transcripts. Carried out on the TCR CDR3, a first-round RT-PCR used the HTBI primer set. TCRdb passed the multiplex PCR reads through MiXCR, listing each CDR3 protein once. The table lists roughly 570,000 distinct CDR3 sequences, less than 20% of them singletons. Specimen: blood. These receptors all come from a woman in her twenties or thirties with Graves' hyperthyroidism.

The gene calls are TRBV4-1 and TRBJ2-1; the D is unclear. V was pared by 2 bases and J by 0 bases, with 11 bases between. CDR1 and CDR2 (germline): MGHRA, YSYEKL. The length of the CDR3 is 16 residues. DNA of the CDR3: TGCGCCAGCAGCCAACAGATACCTAACTCCTACAATGAGCAGTTCTTC. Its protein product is CASSQQIPNSYNEQFF.

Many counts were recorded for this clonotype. The CDR3 DNA reads TGTGCCATCCAAGCACGGGGTCAAGAGACCCAGTACTTC. It specifies CAIQARGQETQYF. The V call is TRBV10-3, the J call TRBJ2-5; possible D gene TRBD2, 5 bases. This CDR3 comprises 13 residues. CDR1 and CDR2 from the germline V gene are ENHRY and SYGVKD. Trimming removed 8 bases at V and 2 bases at J, with 12 bases between.

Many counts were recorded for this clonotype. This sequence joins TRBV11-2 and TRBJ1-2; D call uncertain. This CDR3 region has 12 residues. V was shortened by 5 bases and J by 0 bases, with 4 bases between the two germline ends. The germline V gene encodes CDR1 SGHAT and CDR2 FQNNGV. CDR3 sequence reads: CASSAANYGYTF. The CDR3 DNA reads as TGTGCCAGCAGCGCCGCTAACTATGGCTACACCTTC. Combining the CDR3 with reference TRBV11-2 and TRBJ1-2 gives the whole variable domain EAGVAQSPRYKIIEKRQSVAFWCNPISGHATLYWYQQILGQGPKLLIQFQNNGVVDDSQLPKDRFSAERLKGVDSTLKIQPAKLEDSAVYLCASSAANYGYTFGSGTRLTVV.

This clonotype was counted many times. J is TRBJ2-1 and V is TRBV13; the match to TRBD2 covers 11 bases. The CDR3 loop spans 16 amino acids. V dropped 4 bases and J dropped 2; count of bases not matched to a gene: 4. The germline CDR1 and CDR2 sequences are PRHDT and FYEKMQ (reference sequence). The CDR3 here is CASSWLAGGAYNEQFF. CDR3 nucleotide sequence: TGTGCCAGCAGCTGGCTAGCGGGAGGTGCCTACAATGAGCAGTTCTTC. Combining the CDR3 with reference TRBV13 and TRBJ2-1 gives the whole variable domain AAGVIQSPRHLIKEKRETATLKCYPIPRHDTVYWYQQGPGQDPQFLISFYEKMQSDKGSIPDRFSAQQFSDYHSELNMSSLELGDSALYFCASSWLAGGAYNEQFFGPGTRLTVL.

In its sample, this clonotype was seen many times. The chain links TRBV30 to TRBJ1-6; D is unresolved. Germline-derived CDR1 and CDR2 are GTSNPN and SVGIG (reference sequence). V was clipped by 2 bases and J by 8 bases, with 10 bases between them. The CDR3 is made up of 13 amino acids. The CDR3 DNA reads TGTGCCTGGAGTTTGGGAAATGATTCACCCCTCCACTTT. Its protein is CAWSLGNDSPLHF.

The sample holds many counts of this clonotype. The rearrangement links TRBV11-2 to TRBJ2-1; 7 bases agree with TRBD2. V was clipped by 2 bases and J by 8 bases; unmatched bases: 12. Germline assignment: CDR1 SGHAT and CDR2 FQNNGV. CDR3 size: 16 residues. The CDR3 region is CASSLYLAGVADEQFF. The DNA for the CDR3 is TGTGCCAGCAGCTTATATTTGGCGGGAGTAGCAGATGAGCAGTTCTTC.

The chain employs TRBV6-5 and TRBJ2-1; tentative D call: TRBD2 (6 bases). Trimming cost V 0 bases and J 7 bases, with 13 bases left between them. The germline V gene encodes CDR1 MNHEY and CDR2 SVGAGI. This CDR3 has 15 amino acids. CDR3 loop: CASSYSIPSANEQFF. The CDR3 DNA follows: TGTGCCAGCAGTTACTCGATTCCTAGCGCTAATGAGCAGTTCTTC.

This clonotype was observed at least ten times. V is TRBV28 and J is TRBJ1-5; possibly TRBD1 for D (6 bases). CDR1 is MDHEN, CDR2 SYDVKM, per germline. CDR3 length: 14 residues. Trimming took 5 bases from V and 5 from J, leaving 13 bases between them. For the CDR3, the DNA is TGTGCCAGCAGTCTCCCGGACAGAGATCAGCCCCAGCATTTT. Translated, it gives CASSLPDRDQPQHF.

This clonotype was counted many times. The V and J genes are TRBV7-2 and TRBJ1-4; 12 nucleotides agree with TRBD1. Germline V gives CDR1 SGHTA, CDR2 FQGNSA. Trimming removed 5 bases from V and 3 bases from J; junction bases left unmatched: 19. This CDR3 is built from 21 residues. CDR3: CASSRILTGQGARAPNEKLFF. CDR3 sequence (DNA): TGTGCCAGCAGCCGTATCCTTACGGGACAGGGGGCGCGGGCACCTAATGAAAAACTGTTTTTT. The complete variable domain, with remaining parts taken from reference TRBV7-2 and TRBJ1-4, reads GAGVSQSPSNKVTEKGKDVELRCDPISGHTALYWYRQSLGQGLEFLIYFQGNSAPDKSGLPSDRFSAERTGGSVSTLTIQRTQQEDSAVYLCASSRILTGQGARAPNEKLFFGSGTQLSVL.

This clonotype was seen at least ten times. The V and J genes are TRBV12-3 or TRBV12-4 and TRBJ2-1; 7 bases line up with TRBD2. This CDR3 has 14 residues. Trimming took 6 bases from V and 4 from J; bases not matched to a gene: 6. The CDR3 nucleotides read TGTGCCAGCAGGAATGGACTAGTTTACAATGAGCAGTTCTTC. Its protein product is CASRNGLVYNEQFF.

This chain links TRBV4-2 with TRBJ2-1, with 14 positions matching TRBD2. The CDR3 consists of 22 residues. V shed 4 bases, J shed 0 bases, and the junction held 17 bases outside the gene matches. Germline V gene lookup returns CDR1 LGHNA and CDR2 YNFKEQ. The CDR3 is CASSLNPILWTSGGSSYNEQFF. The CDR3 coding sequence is TGTGCCAGCAGCCTGAATCCTATATTATGGACTAGCGGGGGGAGCTCCTACAATGAGCAGTTCTTC.

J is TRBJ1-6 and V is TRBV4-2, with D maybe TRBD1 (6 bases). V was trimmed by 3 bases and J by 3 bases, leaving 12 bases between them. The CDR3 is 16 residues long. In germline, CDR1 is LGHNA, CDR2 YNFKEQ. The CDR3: CASSQRKGDYNSPLHF. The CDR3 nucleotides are TGTGCCAGCAGCCAGAGGAAGGGGGACTATAATTCACCCCTCCACTTT.

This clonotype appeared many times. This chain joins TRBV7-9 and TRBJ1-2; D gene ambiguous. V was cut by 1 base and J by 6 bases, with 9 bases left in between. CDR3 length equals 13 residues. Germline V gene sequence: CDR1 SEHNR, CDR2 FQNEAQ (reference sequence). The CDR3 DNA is TGTGCCAGCAGCTTAGGCTCGGGAAATGGCTACACCTTC. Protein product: CASSLGSGNGYTF. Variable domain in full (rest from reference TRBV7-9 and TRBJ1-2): DTGVSQNPRHKITKRGQNVTFRCDPISEHNRLYWYRQTLGQGPEFLTYFQNEAQLEKSRLLSDRFSAERPKGSFSTLEIQRTEQGDSAMYLCASSLGSGNGYTFGSGTRLTVV.

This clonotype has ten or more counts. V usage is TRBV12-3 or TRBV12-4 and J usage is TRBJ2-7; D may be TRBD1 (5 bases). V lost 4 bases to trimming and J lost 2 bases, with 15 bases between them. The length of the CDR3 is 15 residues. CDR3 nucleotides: TGTGCCAGCAGTTCCCAGGGTGGAGTGACCTACGAGCAGTACTTC. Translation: CASSSQGGVTYEQYF.

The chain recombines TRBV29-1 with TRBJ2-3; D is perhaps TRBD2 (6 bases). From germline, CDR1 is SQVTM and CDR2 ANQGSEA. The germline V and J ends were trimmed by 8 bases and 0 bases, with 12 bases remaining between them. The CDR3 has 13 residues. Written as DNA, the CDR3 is TGCAGCACCGTAGCGGAAAGCACAGATACGCAGTATTTT. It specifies CSTVAESTDTQYF.

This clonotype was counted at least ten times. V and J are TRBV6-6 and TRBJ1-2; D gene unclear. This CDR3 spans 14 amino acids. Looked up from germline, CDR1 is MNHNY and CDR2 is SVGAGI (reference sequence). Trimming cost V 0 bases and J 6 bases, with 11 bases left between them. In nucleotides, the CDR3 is TGTGCCAGCAGTTACTCGAGAGCGGCGGATGGCTACACCTTC. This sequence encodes CASSYSRAADGYTF.

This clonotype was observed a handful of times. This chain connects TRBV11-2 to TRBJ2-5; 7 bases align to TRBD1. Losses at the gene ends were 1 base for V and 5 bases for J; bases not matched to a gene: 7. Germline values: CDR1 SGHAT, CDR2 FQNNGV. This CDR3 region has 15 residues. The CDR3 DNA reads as TGTGCCAGCAGCTTAGGACAGGGTTTAGGTGAGACCCAGTACTTC. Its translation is CASSLGQGLGETQYF.

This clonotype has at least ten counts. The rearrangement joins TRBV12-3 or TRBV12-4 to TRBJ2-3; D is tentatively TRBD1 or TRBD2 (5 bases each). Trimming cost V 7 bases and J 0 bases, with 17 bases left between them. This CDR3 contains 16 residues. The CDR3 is CASNRGGPTSTDTQYF. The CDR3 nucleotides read TGTGCCAGCAACCGGGGCGGGCCCACTAGCACAGATACGCAGTATTTT.

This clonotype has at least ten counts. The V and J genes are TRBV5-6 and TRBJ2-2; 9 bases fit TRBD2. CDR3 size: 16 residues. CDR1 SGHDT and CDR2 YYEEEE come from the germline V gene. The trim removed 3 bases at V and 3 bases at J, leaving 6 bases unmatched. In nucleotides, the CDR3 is TGTGCCAGCAGCTCATTAGCGGGAGTGGACACCGGGGAGCTGTTTTTT. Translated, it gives CASSSLAGVDTGELFF.

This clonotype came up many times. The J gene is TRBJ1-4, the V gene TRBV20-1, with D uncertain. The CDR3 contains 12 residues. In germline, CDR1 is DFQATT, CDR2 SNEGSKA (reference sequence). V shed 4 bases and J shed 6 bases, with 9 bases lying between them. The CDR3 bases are TGCAGTGCTACCCGGTCACATGAAAAACTGTTTTTT. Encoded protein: CSATRSHEKLFF.

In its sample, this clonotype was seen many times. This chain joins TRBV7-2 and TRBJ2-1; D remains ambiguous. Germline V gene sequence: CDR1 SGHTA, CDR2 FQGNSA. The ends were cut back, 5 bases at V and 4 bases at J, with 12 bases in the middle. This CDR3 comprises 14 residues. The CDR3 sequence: CASSLSGRYNEQFF. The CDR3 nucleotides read TGTGCCAGCAGCCTCTCCGGGCGGTACAATGAGCAGTTCTTC.

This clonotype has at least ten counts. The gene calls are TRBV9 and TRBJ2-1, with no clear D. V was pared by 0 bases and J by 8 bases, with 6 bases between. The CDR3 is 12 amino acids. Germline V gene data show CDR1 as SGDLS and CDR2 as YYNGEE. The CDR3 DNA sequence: TGTGCCAGCAGCGTAGCTTTGGATGAGCAGTTCTTC. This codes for CASSVALDEQFF.

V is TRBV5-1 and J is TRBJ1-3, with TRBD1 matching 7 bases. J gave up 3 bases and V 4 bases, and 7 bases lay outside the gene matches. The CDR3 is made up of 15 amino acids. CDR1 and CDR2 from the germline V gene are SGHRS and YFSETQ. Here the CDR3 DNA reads TGCGCCAGCAGCAAAAACGGACAGGTTGGAAACACCATATATTTT. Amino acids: CASSKNGQVGNTIYF.

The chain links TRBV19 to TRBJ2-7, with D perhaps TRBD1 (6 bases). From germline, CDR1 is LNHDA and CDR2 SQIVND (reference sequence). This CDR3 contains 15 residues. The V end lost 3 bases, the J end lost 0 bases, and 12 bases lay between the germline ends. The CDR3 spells CASSIGRDTSYEQYF. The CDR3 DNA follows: TGTGCCAGTAGTATTGGACGGGACACCTCCTACGAGCAGTACTTC.

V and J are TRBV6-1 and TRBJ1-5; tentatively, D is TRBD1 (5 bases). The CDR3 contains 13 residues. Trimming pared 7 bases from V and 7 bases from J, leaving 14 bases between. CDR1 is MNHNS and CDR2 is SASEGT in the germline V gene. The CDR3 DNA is TGTGCCAGCACCATCCTAGAGGGGCAGCCCCAGCATTTT. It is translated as CASTILEGQPQHF.